The 13 T cell receptor beta chains listed next were all sequenced from one sample in a study of a mutant IDH1 vaccine in newly diagnosed glioma. Assay: immunoSEQ multiplex PCR; the TCRdb copy retains only in-frame clones and omits some. The profile shows 65,000 to 70,000 clones, around 83% of them singletons. Time point meaning: baseline, week 1 (first vaccination visit). Treatment described: pre-vaccination baseline after standard-of-care therapy. Sample: peripheral blood mononuclear cells (PBMCs), taken from a glioma patient treated with radiotherapy, temozolomide or both. The source is a woman aged 18-35 years with glioma. Some clones in this sample may be carry-over from other donors' samples.

V usage is TRBV13 and J usage is TRBJ1-2, with 8 bases aligning to TRBD1. The CDR3 length is 16 residues. CDR1 and CDR2 from the germline V gene are PRHDT and FYEKMQ (reference sequence). Trimming removed 5 bases from V and 3 bases from J; junction bases left unmatched: 11. The chain's CDR3 is CASSHDRDRSYYGYTF. The CDR3 nucleotides read TGTGCCAGCAGCCATGACCGGGACAGGAGCTACTATGGCTACACCTTC. Using reference TRBV13 and TRBJ1-2 for the parts outside the CDR3, the full variable domain is AAGVIQSPRHLIKEKRETATLKCYPIPRHDTVYWYQQGPGQDPQFLISFYEKMQSDKGSIPDRFSAQQFSDYHSELNMSSLELGDSALYFCASSHDRDRSYYGYTFGSGTRLTVV.

Only a few counts were recorded for this clone. This chain connects TRBV30 to TRBJ1-1, with D uncertain. This CDR3 contains 13 residues. Germline V gene lookup returns CDR1 GTSNPN and CDR2 SVGIG (reference sequence). The V gene lost 0 bases and the J gene lost 1 base, with 6 bases spanning the gap. The CDR3 is CAWSVHSNTEAFF. The CDR3 DNA follows: TGTGCCTGGAGTGTACATTCGAACACTGAAGCTTTCTTT. Together with reference TRBV30 and TRBJ1-1, the CDR3 gives the full variable domain: SQTIHQWPATLVQPVGSPLSLECTVEGTSNPNLYWYRQAAGRGLQLLFYSVGIGQISSEVPQNLSASRPQDRQFILSSKKLLLSDSGFYLCAWSVHSNTEAFFGQGTRLTVV.

V gene TRBV6-1 combines with J gene TRBJ2-7; 10 bases align to TRBD2. The CDR3 loop spans 14 amino acids. Germline V gene data show CDR1 as MNHNS and CDR2 as SASEGT. The V and J ends lost 5 bases and 5 bases, in that order; junction bases with no gene match: 6. CDR3 amino acids: CASSPRLAGHEQYF. CDR3 nucleotides: TGTGCCAGCAGTCCCAGACTAGCGGGCCACGAGCAGTACTTC.

The CDR3 loop reads CASSIVDLSYEQYF. The CDR3 DNA follows: TGTGCCAGTAGTATAGTTGACCTCTCCTACGAGCAGTACTTC. V gene TRBV19 combines with J gene TRBJ2-7; D not certain. Trimming shortened V by 1 base and J by 0 bases, and 7 bases separated the two germline ends. Per germline, CDR1 LNHDA and CDR2 SQIVND (reference sequence). CDR3 length equals 14 residues.

This clone was found once. This rearrangement joins TRBV30 to TRBJ2-1; possible D gene TRBD1, 6 bases. The CDR3 contains 13 residues. Germline lookup yields CDR1 GTSNPN and CDR2 SVGIG (reference sequence). The V gene lost 0 bases and the J gene lost 5 bases, with 8 bases spanning the gap. The CDR3 here is CAWSVGDNNEQFF. The DNA for the CDR3 is TGTGCCTGGAGTGTCGGGGACAACAATGAGCAGTTCTTC.

The gene calls are TRBV4-2 and TRBJ1-6; the match to TRBD1 covers 10 bases. Unmatched junction bases numbered 9, after V lost 0 bases and J lost 10 bases. Germline CDR1 is LGHNA and CDR2 is YNFKEQ. The CDR3 runs to 17 residues. CDR3 amino acids: CASSQDQGTGVTSPLHF. DNA of the CDR3: TGTGCCAGCAGCCAAGATCAAGGGACAGGGGTTACCTCACCCCTCCACTTT.

This chain links TRBV12-5 with TRBJ2-4; no clear D gene. CDR3 length equals 13 residues. Germline V gives CDR1 LGHNT, CDR2 FRNRAP. The germline V and J ends were trimmed by 5 bases and 3 bases, with 8 bases remaining between them. The CDR3 loop reads CASGGEFKNIQYF. Written as DNA, the CDR3 is TGTGCTAGTGGTGGGGAATTCAAAAACATTCAGTACTTC.

The chain couples TRBV29-1 to TRBJ2-2; 9 nucleotides agree with TRBD2. CDR1 and CDR2 (germline): SQVTM, ANQGSEA. V lost 5 bases, J lost 6 bases, and 7 bases stayed unmatched. The CDR3 runs 14 residues. The CDR3 DNA sequence: TGCAGCGTTACCCCTAGCGGGGTCGCCGGGGAGCTGTTTTTT. Translating it yields CSVTPSGVAGELFF.

By sample share, this clone is medium-sized. The chain couples TRBV6-4 to TRBJ2-7; 7 bases align to TRBD1. Trimming removed 3 bases from V and 5 bases from J; junction bases left unmatched: 7. This CDR3 has 14 amino acids. Looked up from germline, CDR1 is MRHNA and CDR2 is SNTAGT. The CDR3 DNA sequence: TGTGCCAGCAGTGAAGGTGTAGGGGGCGACGAGCAGTACTTC. This gives the protein CASSEGVGGDEQYF.

J is TRBJ2-7 and V is TRBV6-1, with TRBD1 matching 8 bases. Trimming removed 11 bases from V and 3 bases from J; junction bases left unmatched: 12. This CDR3 region has 14 residues. CDR1 is MNHNS, CDR2 SASEGT, per germline. The CDR3 loop reads CAYSQSTGGYEQYF. The CDR3 DNA follows: TGTGCCTACAGCCAGTCCACAGGGGGCTACGAGCAGTACTTC.

The genes are TRBV19 and TRBJ1-1; 9 bases agree with TRBD1. Germline V lookup: CDR1 LNHDA, CDR2 SQIVND (reference sequence). V shed 7 bases and J 3 bases; nucleotides not matched to a gene: 3. This CDR3 comprises 13 residues. The CDR3 region is CASNRGLDTEAFF. Here the CDR3 DNA reads TGTGCCAGTAACAGGGGGCTGGACACTGAAGCTTTCTTT.

The chain employs TRBV7-2 and TRBJ2-5; no reliable D call. Germline values: CDR1 SGHTA, CDR2 FQGNSA. Trimming pared 5 bases from V and 5 bases from J, leaving 9 bases between. CDR3 length: 12 amino acids. CDR3 nucleotide sequence: TGTGCCAGCAGCAAGGAAGACGAGACCCAGTACTTC. Protein: CASSKEDETQYF.

The rearrangement joins TRBV29-1 to TRBJ2-1; 7 nucleotides agree with TRBD2. Per germline, CDR1 SQVTM and CDR2 ANQGSEA. The CDR3 spans 20 residues. V lost 8 bases and J lost 0; bases outside the gene matches: 25. DNA of the CDR3: TGCAGCACTCCATCCCCCACCCGGACTAGTTTTTCGAGCTCCTACAATGAGCAGTTCTTC. Residues: CSTPSPTRTSFSSSYNEQFF.